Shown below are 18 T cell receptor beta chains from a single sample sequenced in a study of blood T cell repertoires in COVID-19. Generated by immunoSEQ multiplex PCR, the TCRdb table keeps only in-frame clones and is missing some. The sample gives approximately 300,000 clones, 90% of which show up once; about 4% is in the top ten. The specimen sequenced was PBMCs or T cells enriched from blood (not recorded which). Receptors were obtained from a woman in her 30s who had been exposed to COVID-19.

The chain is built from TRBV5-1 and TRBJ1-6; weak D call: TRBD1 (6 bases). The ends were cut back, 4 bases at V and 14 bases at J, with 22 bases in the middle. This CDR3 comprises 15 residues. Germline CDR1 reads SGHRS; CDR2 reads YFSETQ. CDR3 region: CASSPSSGTRSALHF. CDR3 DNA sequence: TGCGCCAGCAGCCCGTCCTCCGGGACACGGAGTGCCCTCCACTTT.

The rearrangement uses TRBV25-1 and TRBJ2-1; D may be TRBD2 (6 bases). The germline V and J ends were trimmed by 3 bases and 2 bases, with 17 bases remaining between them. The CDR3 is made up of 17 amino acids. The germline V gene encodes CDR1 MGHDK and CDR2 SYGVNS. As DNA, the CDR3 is TGTGCCAGCAGTGACCTCGTCGGGAGTCTTGCCTACAATGAGCAGTTCTTC. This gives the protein CASSDLVGSLAYNEQFF.

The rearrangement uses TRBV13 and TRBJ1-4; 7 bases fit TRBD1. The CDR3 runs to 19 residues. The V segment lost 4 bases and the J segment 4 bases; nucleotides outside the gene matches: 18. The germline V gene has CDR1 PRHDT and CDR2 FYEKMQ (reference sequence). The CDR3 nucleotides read TGTGCCAGCAGCTCCCCCGCCGACAGGGACCGTACGGGTAATGAAAAACTGTTTTTT. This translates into CASSSPADRDRTGNEKLFF. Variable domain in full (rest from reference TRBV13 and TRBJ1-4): AAGVIQSPRHLIKEKRETATLKCYPIPRHDTVYWYQQGPGQDPQFLISFYEKMQSDKGSIPDRFSAQQFSDYHSELNMSSLELGDSALYFCASSSPADRDRTGNEKLFFGSGTQLSVL.

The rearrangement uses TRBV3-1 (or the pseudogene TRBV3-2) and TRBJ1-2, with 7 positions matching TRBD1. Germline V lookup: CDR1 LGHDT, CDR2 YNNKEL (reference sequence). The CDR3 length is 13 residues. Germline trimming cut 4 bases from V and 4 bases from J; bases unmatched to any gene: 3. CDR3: CASSLGTVYGYTF. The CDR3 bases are TGTGCCAGCAGCCTTGGGACAGTCTATGGCTACACCTTC.

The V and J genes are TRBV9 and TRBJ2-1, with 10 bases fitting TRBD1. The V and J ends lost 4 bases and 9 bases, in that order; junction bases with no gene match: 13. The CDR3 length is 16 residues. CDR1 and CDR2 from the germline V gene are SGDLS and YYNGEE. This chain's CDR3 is CASSPRYRQGATEQFF. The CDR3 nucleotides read TGTGCCAGCAGCCCGCGGTACCGACAGGGGGCGACTGAGCAGTTCTTC.

The CDR3 loop is CSVGNQQETQYF. The CDR3 DNA sequence: TGCAGCGTTGGTAACCAGCAAGAGACCCAGTACTTC. This sequence joins TRBV29-1 and TRBJ2-5; unclear D gene. Trimming pared 4 bases from V and 2 bases from J, leaving 8 bases between. This CDR3 spans 12 amino acids. From germline, CDR1 is SQVTM and CDR2 ANQGSEA.

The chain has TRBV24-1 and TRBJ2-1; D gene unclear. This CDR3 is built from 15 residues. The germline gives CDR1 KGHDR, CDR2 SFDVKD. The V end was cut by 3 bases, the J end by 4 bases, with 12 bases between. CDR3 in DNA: TGTGCCACCAGTGATCCCAGGCTCTCATACAATGAGCAGTTCTTC. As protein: CATSDPRLSYNEQFF.

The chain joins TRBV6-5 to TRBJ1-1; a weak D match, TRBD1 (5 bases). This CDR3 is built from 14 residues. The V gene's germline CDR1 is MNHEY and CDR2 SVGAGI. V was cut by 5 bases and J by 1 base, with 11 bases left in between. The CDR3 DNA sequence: TGTGCCAGCAGTCGAGGGACTGCGAACACTGAAGCTTTCTTT. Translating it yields CASSRGTANTEAFF.

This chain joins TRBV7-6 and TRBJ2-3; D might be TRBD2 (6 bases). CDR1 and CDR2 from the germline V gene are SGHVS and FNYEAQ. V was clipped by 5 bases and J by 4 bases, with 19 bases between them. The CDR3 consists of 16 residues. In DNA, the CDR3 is TGTGCCAGCAGCCACCTCATCCGACTAGTCGCAGATACGCAGTATTTT. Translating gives CASSHLIRLVADTQYF.

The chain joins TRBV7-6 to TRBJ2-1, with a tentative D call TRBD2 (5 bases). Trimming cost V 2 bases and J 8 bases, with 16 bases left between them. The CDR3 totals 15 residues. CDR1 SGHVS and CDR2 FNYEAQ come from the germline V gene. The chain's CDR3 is CASSLRGLVGDEQFF. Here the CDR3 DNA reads TGTGCCAGCAGCTTACGGGGTTTGGTAGGCGATGAGCAGTTCTTC.

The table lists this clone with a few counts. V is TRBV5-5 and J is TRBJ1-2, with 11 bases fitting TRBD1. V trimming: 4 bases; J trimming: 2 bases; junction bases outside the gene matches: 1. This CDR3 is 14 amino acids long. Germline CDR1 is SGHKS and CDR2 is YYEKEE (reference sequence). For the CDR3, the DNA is TGTGCCAGCAGCGGGACAGGGGGGAACTATGGCTACACCTTC. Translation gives CASSGTGGNYGYTF. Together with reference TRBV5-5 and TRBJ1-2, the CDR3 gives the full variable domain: DAGVTQSPTHLIKTRGQQVTLRCSPISGHKSVSWYQQVLGQGPQFIFQYYEKEERGRGNFPDRFSARQFPNYSSELNVNALLLGDSALYLCASSGTGGNYGYTFGSGTRLTVV.

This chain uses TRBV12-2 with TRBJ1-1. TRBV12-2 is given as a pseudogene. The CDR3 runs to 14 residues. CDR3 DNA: TGTGCAAGTCGCTTAACGGGGGGTGACACTGAAGCTTTCTTT. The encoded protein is CASRLTGGDTEAFF.

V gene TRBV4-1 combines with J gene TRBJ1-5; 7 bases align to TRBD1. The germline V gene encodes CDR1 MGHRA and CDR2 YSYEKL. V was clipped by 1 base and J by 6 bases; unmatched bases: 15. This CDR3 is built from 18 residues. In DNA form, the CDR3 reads TGCGCCAGCAGCCAAGTATCCCAGGGGGTCTGGAAAGGTCAGCCCCAGCATTTT. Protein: CASSQVSQGVWKGQPQHF.

The CDR3 DNA is TGTGCCAGCAGCAGGGGTGCTCCTGGAAACACCATATATTTT. Translating gives CASSRGAPGNTIYF. The genes are TRBV6-2 or TRBV6-3 and TRBJ1-3, with D possibly matching TRBD1 (6 bases). V lost 6 bases and J 2 bases, leaving 11 bases between the germline ends. Germline CDR1 and CDR2: MNHEY and SVGEGT. CDR3 length: 14 residues.

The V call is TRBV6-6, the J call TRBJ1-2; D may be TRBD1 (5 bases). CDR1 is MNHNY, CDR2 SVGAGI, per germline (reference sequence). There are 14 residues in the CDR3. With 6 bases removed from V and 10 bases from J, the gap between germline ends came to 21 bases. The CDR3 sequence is CASRSSTVPEVYTF. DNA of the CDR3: TGTGCCAGCAGATCTTCGACAGTTCCAGAGGTCTACACCTTC.

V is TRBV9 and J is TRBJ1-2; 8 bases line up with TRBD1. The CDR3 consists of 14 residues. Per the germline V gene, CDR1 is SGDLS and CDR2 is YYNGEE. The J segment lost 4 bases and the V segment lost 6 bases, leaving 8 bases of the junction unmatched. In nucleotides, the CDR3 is TGTGCCAGCACCCTCGGACAGGGCTTCTATGGCTACACCTTC. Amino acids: CASTLGQGFYGYTF.

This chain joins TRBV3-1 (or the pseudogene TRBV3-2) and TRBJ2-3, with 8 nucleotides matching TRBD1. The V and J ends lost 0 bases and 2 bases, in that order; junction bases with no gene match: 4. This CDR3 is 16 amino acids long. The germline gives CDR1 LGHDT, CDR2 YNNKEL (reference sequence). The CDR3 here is CASSQDLGQDTDTQYF. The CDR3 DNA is TGTGCCAGCAGCCAAGATTTGGGACAGGACACAGATACGCAGTATTTT.

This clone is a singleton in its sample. The CDR3, as DNA: TGCGCCAGCAGGTGGACAGGGGACACTGAAGCTTTCTTT. It specifies CASRWTGDTEAFF. The rearrangement links TRBV4-1 to TRBJ1-1; 9 bases map to TRBD1. The CDR3 has 13 amino acids. From germline, CDR1 is MGHRA and CDR2 YSYEKL. The V and J ends lost 6 bases and 3 bases, in that order; junction bases with no gene match: 2.